This entry concerns a single T cell receptor (beta chain). How the authors handled the data: Estimation of nucleated cell counts relied on the amplification of reference gene primers. Clones were sequenced by immunoSEQ multiplex PCR, and TCRdb holds only the in-frame ones, with some missing. V, J and clone size were drawn from that table, and D and trimming were deduced from the DNA. This sample has tens of thousands of clones, with about nine tenths found just once. The CDR3 length is 16 residues. Trimming cost V 6 bases and J 5 bases, with 22 bases left between them. Germline values: CDR1 SGHRS, CDR2 YFSETQ. This sample is part of a study of blood T cell repertoires in COVID-19. Study-level information: The cDNA or gDNA used as material had been derived from T cells, B-cell-depleted T cells, or PBMCs.

The rearrangement joins TRBV5-1 to TRBJ2-3; a weak D match, TRBD1 (6 bases). The sequence came from a man between 60 and 70 years old with acute or convalescent COVID-19. What was sequenced was peripheral blood. In nucleotides, the CDR3 is TGCGCCAGCACCCCCCCGACAGGAGAAAGCGAAGATACGCAGTATTTT. This gives the protein CASTPPTGESEDTQYF.